This is a list of T cell receptor beta chains from one sample in a study of blood T cell repertoires in COVID-19. Only in-frame clones appear in the TCRdb table, and some are missing; sequencing was by immunoSEQ multiplex PCR. The data hold approximately 250,000 clones, with less than 90% observed a single time. The sequenced material came from peripheral blood. All receptors come from a woman in her 70s with COVID-19, enrolled during active disease. Both conserved end residues are part of each CDR3. The order of the fields is D gene, J gene, V gene, clone size, CDR3 DNA, CDR3 protein. D genes are given only for firm matches. Part of the rows lack a size; the others show once, few, many or a class for expanded clones.

D: TRBD2
J: TRBJ2-3
V: TRBV18
size: -
DNA: TGTGCCAGCTCACCTACACTAGCGGGGGGGCTAGATACGCAGTATTTT
CDR3: CASSPTLAGGLDTQYF

D: -
J: TRBJ1-3
V: TRBV2
size: -
DNA: TGTGCCAGCAGTGAAACGGCTGGAAACACCATATATTTT
CDR3: CASSETAGNTIYF

D: -
J: TRBJ2-1
V: TRBV6-5
size: -
DNA: TGTGCCAGCAGTTACTCGGGCCAGAACGAGCAGTTCTTC
CDR3: CASSYSGQNEQFF

D: -
J: TRBJ1-4
V: TRBV5-6
size: -
DNA: TGTGCCAGCAGCCTATACAGTGCTAAGGAAAAACTGTTTTTT
CDR3: CASSLYSAKEKLFF

D: -
J: TRBJ1-1
V: TRBV7-9
size: -
DNA: TGTGCCAGCAGCAGAGTGACTGAAGCTTTCTTT
CDR3: CASSRVTEAFF

D: TRBD1
J: TRBJ2-5
V: TRBV30
size: -
DNA: TGTGCCTGGAACAGGGGAAAAGGGGAGGAGACCCAGTACTTC
CDR3: CAWNRGKGEETQYF

D: -
J: TRBJ1-6
V: TRBV6-4
size: -
DNA: TGTGCCAGCAGTTCCGGGACACGGTCACCCCTCCACTTT
CDR3: CASSSGTRSPLHF

D: -
J: TRBJ1-2
V: TRBV14
size: -
DNA: TGTGCCAGCAGCCAGTCACAGGAGCCCTATGGCTACACCTTC
CDR3: CASSQSQEPYGYTF

D: -
J: TRBJ2-5
V: TRBV27
size: -
DNA: TGTGCCAGCAGTTCTGATTTGGACTGGCGGAAGACCCAGTACTTC
CDR3: CASSSDLDWRKTQYF

D: TRBD1
J: TRBJ1-1
V: TRBV7-2
size: few
DNA: TGTGCCAGCGCTCTCACAGGGGGCACTGAAGCTTTCTTT
CDR3: CASALTGGTEAFF

D: TRBD1
J: TRBJ1-1
V: TRBV6-5
size: many
DNA: TGTGCCAGCAGTTATTCCGGGACAGGGAAAGCTTTCTTT
CDR3: CASSYSGTGKAFF

D: TRBD1
J: TRBJ2-3
V: TRBV15
size: once
DNA: TGTGCCACCAGCAGAGAGAGCAGGGGGCAAGATACGCAGTATTTT
CDR3: CATSRESRGQDTQYF

D: TRBD1
J: TRBJ1-4
V: TRBV7-9
size: once
DNA: TGTGCCAGCAGCTCCAGGGACAGACAGTACGAAAAACTGTTTTTT
CDR3: CASSSRDRQYEKLFF

D: TRBD1
J: TRBJ1-1
V: TRBV7-8
size: -
DNA: TGTGCCAGCAGCCCTCTCGGACAGGGGAAGGGTTACACTGAAGCTTTCTTT
CDR3: CASSPLGQGKGYTEAFF

D: -
J: TRBJ1-6
V: TRBV6-5
size: few
DNA: TGTGCCAGCAGTTACTCGGGGGGGCTCTTCCTCTCACCCCTCCACTTT
CDR3: CASSYSGGLFLSPLHF

D: -
J: TRBJ1-4
V: TRBV6-5
size: -
DNA: TGTGCCAGCAGTTACGCGATCAGGGCAACTAATGAAAAACTGTTTTTT
CDR3: CASSYAIRATNEKLFF

D: TRBD1
J: TRBJ1-5
V: TRBV6-1
size: -
DNA: TGTGCCAGCAGTGTATCCCGGGACAGGGGGCACCAGCCCCAGCATTTT
CDR3: CASSVSRDRGHQPQHF

D: -
J: TRBJ2-1
V: TRBV19
size: -
DNA: TGTGCCAGTAGTATAGGATTAAGGGGTTCTTACAATGAGCAGTTCTTC
CDR3: CASSIGLRGSYNEQFF

D: -
J: TRBJ2-2
V: TRBV6-2/TRBV6-3
size: few
DNA: TGTGCCAGCAGCCCCCCCGGGTTGGTGTTTTTT
CDR3: CASSPPGLVFF

D: TRBD1
J: TRBJ2-4
V: TRBV5-1
size: -
DNA: TGCGCCAGCAGCTTAAAACCGGGACAGATAGCCAAAAACATTCAGTACTTC
CDR3: CASSLKPGQIAKNIQYF

D: -
J: TRBJ2-1
V: TRBV10-2
size: once
DNA: TGCGCCAGCACTCCGACTCCTTACAATGAGCAGTTCTTC
CDR3: CASTPTPYNEQFF

D: -
J: TRBJ2-7
V: TRBV5-1
size: -
DNA: TGCGCCAGCAGCACCACCCAGGGGTCCCACGAGCAGTACTTC
CDR3: CASSTTQGSHEQYF

D: TRBD2
J: TRBJ2-5
V: TRBV2
size: -
DNA: TGTGCAACCAGGGGAGCGGGGGGGCGAGGGACCCAGTACTTC
CDR3: CATRGAGGRGTQYF

D: TRBD1
J: TRBJ2-7
V: TRBV28
size: -
DNA: TGTGCCAGCAGTTCCCCAGCCCCGACAGGGGGCGAAGAGCAGTACTTC
CDR3: CASSSPAPTGGEEQYF

D: TRBD1
J: TRBJ2-7
V: TRBV27
size: -
DNA: TGTGCCAGCAGTGGGGGACAGGGGTCCTACGAGCAGTACTTC
CDR3: CASSGGQGSYEQYF

D: -
J: TRBJ2-7
V: TRBV5-1
size: -
DNA: TGCGCCAGCAGCTTGGAAGGACAAATGAGCGAGCAGTACTTC
CDR3: CASSLEGQMSEQYF

D: -
J: TRBJ1-1
V: TRBV30
size: few
DNA: TGTGCCTGGAGTCCGGGACTCCCAAACACTGAAGCTTTCTTT
CDR3: CAWSPGLPNTEAFF